This T cell receptor beta chain came from a study of T-cell reconstitution after alpha-beta-depleted transplantation in children (dated by TCRdb to 2016 to 2017). Background on the whole study: T-cell immune reconstitution after TCRalphabeta/CD19-depleted allogeneic hematopoietic cell transplantation in children was quantitatively tracked in the study by means of TCR repertoire profiling. The research as a whole found: In some patients, the high TCRbeta diversity seen at day 60 was put down to recipient T cells and intrathymic progenitors that had survived conditioning. The frequencies of hyperexpanded clones fell over the following months, and after one year, T-cell counts and TCRbeta diversity were mostly attributed to newly produced T cells. About two months after transplant, the apparently early recovery of alphabetaT-cell counts reportedly depended on just several hundred clones that had expanded rapidly and came from non-depleted graft cells.

Library preparation used PCR. Sequenced on an Illumina HiSeq 2500. To normalize quantification of the TCRbeta repertoire, the TCR libraries were built with molecular barcoding that relied on unique molecular identifiers. TCRdb reanalyzed the raw reads on its own, using fastp at Q25 for trimming and MiXCR for clone calling, and kept in-frame beta chains. Each CDR3 protein gets just one entry, which takes the most common genes and DNA from the rows behind it. The sample includes fewer than 400,000 distinct CDR3 sequences, with roughly 25% observed a single time. Approximately 10% of the sample goes to the ten largest clones. Counted from cysteine to phenylalanine, this CDR3 has 13 amino acids. Here the CDR3 DNA is all that survives: 39 bases in frame from base 1. CDR1 and CDR2, per the germline V gene, are LGHNA and YNFKEQ. V is cut by 9 bases and J by 2 bases, and the space between the germline ends is 14 bases.

According to the study, the label for this sample's treatment or condition signals: allogeneic hematopoietic cell transplantation with graft depleted of TCRalphabeta T cells and CD19 B cells. TCRalphabeta/CD19-depleted allogeneic hematopoietic cell grafts were given to the transplant recipients, all of whom were children. With regard to this clonotype: The antigen it binds to is not known. No base-level quality is on record; no much larger clone is a single base apart.

The sequence links TRBV4-2 to TRBJ2-7; perhaps TRBD2 is the D gene, with 5 bases matching. Sequenced material: PBMCs, mostly from graft donor cells, taken 180 days after TCRalphabeta/CD19-depleted stem cell transplant. This TCR was sampled from a male patient between 10 and 17 years old who had a stem cell transplant for acute lymphoblastic leukemia, so the T cells may come from the graft donor. This receptor carries the CDR3 CASRRGTPYEQYF. The nucleotides read TGTGCCAGTAGACGGGGAACCCCCTACGAGCAGTACTTC.